The 25 T cell receptor beta chains presented below share a single source sample, sequenced in a study of T cell repertoires in cytomegalovirus infection (dated by TCRdb to the late 2010s). TCRdb lists the instrument as Illumina HiSeq 1500. TCRdb ran its own pipeline on the public reads, namely fastp trimming at Q25 and MiXCR clone calling, and kept in-frame beta chains. CDR3 protein duplicates are merged, each entry listing the most common genes and DNA. The sample table holds 290,000 or so distinct CDR3 sequences, of which approximately 10% were seen once. The ten largest clones capture around 2.4% of the sample. Sequencing was done on a sample of PBMCs. The receptors here all came from a human donor in good health (CMV status not recorded). Some clones in this sample may be carry-over from other donors' samples.

This clonotype was counted at least ten times. V is TRBV5-1 and J is TRBJ2-2; the D call may be TRBD1 or TRBD2 (5 bases each). From germline, CDR1 is SGHRS and CDR2 YFSETQ. The V and J ends lost 0 bases and 7 bases respectively, with 10 bases between them. This CDR3 is 14 amino acids long. CDR3 nucleotides: TGCGCCAGCAGCTTGGGTCGGGACGGCGGGGAGCTGTTTTTT. This encodes CASSLGRDGGELFF.

This clonotype was detected many times. This chain joins TRBV7-9 and TRBJ2-1, with D unclear. There are 16 residues in the CDR3. V lost 5 bases and J lost 2, with 16 bases in between. CDR1 and CDR2 (germline): SEHNR, FQNEAQ (reference sequence). The CDR3 reads CASSLKYSPTYNEQFF. The CDR3 DNA sequence: TGTGCCAGCAGCCTAAAGTACTCCCCTACCTACAATGAGCAGTTCTTC. Full variable domain (outside the CDR3, taken from reference TRBV7-9 and TRBJ2-1): DTGVSQNPRHKITKRGQNVTFRCDPISEHNRLYWYRQTLGQGPEFLTYFQNEAQLEKSRLLSDRFSAERPKGSFSTLEIQRTEQGDSAMYLCASSLKYSPTYNEQFFGPGTRLTVL.

This clonotype was detected a few times. The V call is TRBV10-3, the J call TRBJ2-2; TRBD1 matches at 9 bases. V shed 4 bases, J shed 1 base, and the junction held 1 base outside the gene matches. The germline CDR1 and CDR2 sequences are ENHRY and SYGVKD. The CDR3 sequence is 15 residues long. The CDR3 here is CAISGGQGNTGELFF. In nucleotides, the CDR3 is TGTGCCATCAGTGGGGGACAGGGGAACACCGGGGAGCTGTTTTTT.

The chain joins TRBV20-1 to TRBJ2-1, with TRBD1 as a possible D gene (6 bases). The CDR3 spans 14 residues. Germline V gives CDR1 DFQATT, CDR2 SNEGSKA (reference sequence). The V end was cut by 8 bases, the J end by 0 bases, with 14 bases between. Here the CDR3 DNA reads TGCAGTCTTCAGGGGCGAGGCTCCTACAATGAGCAGTTCTTC. Amino acid sequence: CSLQGRGSYNEQFF.

The genes are TRBV28 and TRBJ1-1, with TRBD1 matching 9 bases. CDR1 and CDR2 from the germline V gene are MDHEN and SYDVKM. The V and J ends lost 11 bases and 10 bases, in that order; junction bases with no gene match: 14. The CDR3 consists of 13 residues. DNA of the CDR3: TGTGCCTCCGGGGGACAGGGATTTTGGTCAGCTTTCTTT. Translated: CASGGQGFWSAFF.

J is TRBJ2-1 and V is TRBV5-6; D is possibly TRBD2 (7 bases). The CDR3 has 17 residues. V was cut by 0 bases and J by 4 bases, with 17 bases left in between. Germline V gene lookup returns CDR1 SGHDT and CDR2 YYEEEE. The CDR3 DNA is TGTGCCAGCAGCTTGGAGGGGGGGGGGAAGACATACAATGAGCAGTTCTTC. Residues: CASSLEGGGKTYNEQFF.

This clonotype has at least ten counts. This chain links TRBV7-9 with TRBJ2-3; 12 bases fit TRBD2. The junction had 7 bases not matched to a gene; V was cut back by 3 bases and J by 3 bases. The CDR3 loop spans 17 amino acids. Germline V lookup: CDR1 SEHNR, CDR2 FQNEAQ (reference sequence). CDR3 residues: CASSLEFGLAGTDTQYF. The CDR3 nucleotides are TGTGCCAGCAGCTTGGAGTTCGGACTAGCGGGGACAGATACGCAGTATTTT.

This clonotype was seen repeatedly, ten times or more. The chain carries TRBV6-2 or TRBV6-3 and TRBJ2-7; 9 nucleotides line up with TRBD1. The germline V gene has CDR1 MNHEY and CDR2 SVGEGT. The CDR3 is made up of 14 amino acids. Losses at the gene ends were 6 bases for V and 3 bases for J; bases not matched to a gene: 6. CDR3 loop: CASRPGTGNYEQYV. The CDR3 bases are TGTGCCAGCAGACCCGGGACAGGGAACTACGAGCAGTACGTC.

This clonotype has ten or more counts. The CDR3 is CASSPLVGEQFF. In DNA form, the CDR3 reads TGTGCCAGCAGTCCGTTAGTCGGGGAGCAGTTCTTC. V is TRBV6-2 or TRBV6-3 and J is TRBJ2-1; no firm D call. The germline V gene encodes CDR1 MNHEY and CDR2 SVGEGT. The CDR3 spans 12 residues. V lost 5 bases to trimming and J lost 10 bases, with 12 bases between them.

This clonotype has a handful of counts. This chain links TRBV10-3 with TRBJ1-6; 9 bases agree with TRBD1. Germline V gives CDR1 ENHRY, CDR2 SYGVKD. This CDR3 is 17 amino acids long. With V trimmed by 6 bases and J by 7 bases, 13 bases remained unmatched. Here the CDR3 reads CAIRGDRDIYGNSPLHF. The CDR3 DNA reads as TGTGCCATCAGGGGGGACAGGGATATCTACGGAAATTCACCCCTCCACTTT.

The sample holds many counts of this clonotype. The V call is TRBV5-1, the J call TRBJ2-3; a weak D match, TRBD2 (7 bases). V lost 9 bases and J 1 base, leaving 15 bases between the germline ends. The CDR3 length is 14 residues. Germline CDR1 reads SGHRS; CDR2 reads YFSETQ. This CDR3 is CATGRGGGTDTQYF. Written as DNA, the CDR3 is TGCGCCACCGGTAGGGGGGGCGGCACAGATACGCAGTATTTT.

A few counts support this clonotype. This chain connects TRBV6-5 to TRBJ2-2; D may match TRBD1 or TRBD2 (5 bases each). The CDR3 totals 15 residues. Trimming removed 6 bases at V and 2 bases at J, with 13 bases between. The germline CDR1 and CDR2 sequences are MNHEY and SVGAGI. CDR3 loop: CASSRDLGNTGELFF. The CDR3 nucleotides are TGTGCCAGCAGCCGGGACCTTGGCAACACCGGGGAGCTGTTTTTT.

The chain combines TRBV6-2 or TRBV6-3 with TRBJ2-7; TRBD2 matches 7 bases. The CDR3 is 15 amino acids. Germline V gives CDR1 MNHEY, CDR2 SVGEGT. Trimming cost V 6 bases and J 0 bases; bases outside gene matches: 8. In DNA, the CDR3 is TGTGCCAGCAGCCTCGGACTAGTCTCCTCCTACGAGCAGTACTTC. It translates to CASSLGLVSSYEQYF.

This clonotype appeared many times. CDR3 DNA sequence: TGTGCCAGCACCTCCGCTAGGACCGCTAACTATGGCTACACCTTC. Protein: CASTSARTANYGYTF. The rearrangement joins TRBV7-8 to TRBJ1-2; unclear D gene. V lost 7 bases and J lost 0, with 15 bases in between. The V gene's germline CDR1 is SGHVS and CDR2 FQNEAQ. CDR3 length: 15 residues.

The table lists this clonotype with many counts. J is TRBJ2-3 and V is TRBV7-3, with 8 bases identical to TRBD1. CDR1 and CDR2 (germline): SGHTA, FQGTGA. The length of the CDR3 is 17 residues. After removal of 6 bases from V and 3 bases from J, the junction contained 14 bases not matched to a gene. CDR3 sequence (DNA): TGTGCCAGCAGACAATCCGACAGGGGAATTCCGACAGATACGCAGTATTTT. Its protein is CASRQSDRGIPTDTQYF.

This clonotype appeared many times. The chain carries TRBV7-2 and TRBJ2-2; D is uncertain. CDR1 and CDR2 from the germline V gene are SGHTA and FQGNSA. The CDR3 runs to 14 residues. Trimming stripped 2 bases from V and 2 bases from J, with 6 bases between. The DNA for the CDR3 is TGTGCCAGCAGCTTAAGACCTAACACCGGGGAGCTGTTTTTT. This sequence encodes CASSLRPNTGELFF.

This clonotype was observed many times. V usage is TRBV28 and J usage is TRBJ2-4, with TRBD2 identical over 8 bases. Germline assignment: CDR1 MDHEN and CDR2 SYDVKM. J gave up 6 bases and V 6 bases, and 10 bases lay outside the gene matches. The CDR3 sequence is 15 residues long. This CDR3 reads CASSPGGGGVNIQYF. CDR3 DNA: TGTGCCAGCAGCCCGGGAGGGGGGGGGGTAAACATTCAGTACTTC.

This clonotype was seen many times. The chain combines TRBV19 with TRBJ2-2, with 9 positions matching TRBD2. CDR3 length equals 15 residues. The ends lost 10 bases at V and 5 bases at J; junction bases unmatched: 11. Germline V lookup: CDR1 LNHDA, CDR2 SQIVND (reference sequence). This chain's CDR3 is CATEWSGGKTGELFF. CDR3 DNA sequence: TGTGCCACCGAATGGAGCGGGGGGAAGACCGGGGAGCTGTTTTTT.

This clonotype was counted many times. The chain carries TRBV5-6 and TRBJ2-2; 7 positions match TRBD1. This CDR3 comprises 16 residues. Looked up from germline, CDR1 is SGHDT and CDR2 is YYEEEE. V dropped 0 bases and J dropped 3; count of bases not matched to a gene: 5. This CDR3 reads CASSLDRGTDTGELFF. In DNA form, the CDR3 reads TGTGCCAGCAGCTTGGACAGGGGCACGGACACCGGGGAGCTGTTTTTT.

This clonotype was seen at least ten times. The chain combines TRBV28 with TRBJ2-7; tentatively, D is TRBD2 (5 bases). With 5 bases removed from V and 5 bases from J, the gap between germline ends came to 13 bases. The CDR3 covers 13 residues. Germline CDR1 MDHEN, CDR2 SYDVKM. The DNA for the CDR3 is TGTGCCAGCAGTCAGCGGACTGTCGACGAGCAGTACGTC. This encodes CASSQRTVDEQYV.

This clonotype was detected many times. The chain is built from TRBV6-4 and TRBJ2-1, with TRBD2 identical over 10 bases. The CDR3 is made up of 13 amino acids. Germline-derived CDR1 and CDR2 are MRHNA and SNTAGT. V trimming: 5 bases; J trimming: 10 bases; junction bases outside the gene matches: 5. CDR3 protein: CASSSGGAGEQFF. The CDR3, as DNA: TGTGCCAGCAGTAGCGGGGGGGCGGGAGAGCAGTTCTTC.

This clonotype occurred many times. CDR3 coding DNA: TGCAGCGCCGGGACAGGGTCCTACGAGCAGTACTTC. Translating gives CSAGTGSYEQYF. This sequence joins TRBV29-1 and TRBJ2-7, with 9 bases matching TRBD1. Germline loops: CDR1 SQVTM, CDR2 ANQGSEA. The CDR3 loop spans 12 amino acids. The ends lost 7 bases at V and 1 base at J; junction bases unmatched: 2.

This clonotype was picked up many times. The chain is built from TRBV7-2 and TRBJ2-5, with TRBD1 matching over 9 bases. V trimming: 5 bases; J trimming: 5 bases; junction bases outside the gene matches: 6. Germline CDR1 reads SGHTA; CDR2 reads FQGNSA. This CDR3 contains 14 residues. The CDR3 coding sequence is TGTGCCAGCAGCCCCGGGACAGGGAGGGAGACCCAGTACTTC. This encodes CASSPGTGRETQYF. The entire variable domain, with the rest obtained from reference TRBV7-2 and TRBJ2-5, is as follows: GAGVSQSPSNKVTEKGKDVELRCDPISGHTALYWYRQSLGQGLEFLIYFQGNSAPDKSGLPSDRFSAERTGGSVSTLTIQRTQQEDSAVYLCASSPGTGRETQYFGPGTRLLVL.

This clonotype has more than one count but fewer than ten. DNA for the CDR3: TGTGCCAGCTCACCGAGACTAGCGGGGGAGGCAGATACGCAGTATTTT. Its translation: CASSPRLAGEADTQYF. The chain joins TRBV18 to TRBJ2-3; the match to TRBD2 covers 12 bases. CDR3 size: 16 residues. CDR1 and CDR2 (germline): KGHSH, LQKENI. V was pared by 3 bases and J by 4 bases, with 5 bases of the junction left unmatched.

In this sample, this clonotype turned up many times. The CDR3 coding sequence is TGTGCCAGCAGCTTAGCGGGCGGGACGGGAAGCTCCTACGAGCAGTACGTC. Its protein product is CASSLAGGTGSSYEQYV. This chain joins TRBV7-8 and TRBJ2-7; TRBD2 is a possible D gene (6 bases). CDR3 length: 17 residues. Germline CDR1 reads SGHVS; CDR2 reads FQNEAQ. The ends were cut back, 0 bases at V and 0 bases at J, with 15 bases in the middle.